The rows below give T cell receptor beta chains drawn from one sample of a study of OX40 agonist ivuxolimab in advanced cancers. Clones were sequenced by immunoSEQ multiplex PCR, and TCRdb holds only the in-frame ones, with some missing. The sample shows around 100,000 clones, around 95% of them seen only once. The sequences come from CD4+ or CD8+ T cells sorted from blood, collected in a trial of the OX40 agonist ivuxolimab. The receptors were sampled from an adult with an advanced solid tumor such as melanoma, head and neck, liver or kidney cancer. The CDR3 runs from the conserved cysteine through the conserved F or W. The order of the fields is J gene, V gene, clone size, D gene, CDR3 protein, CDR3 DNA. The D gene is left open where the match is weak. The size field is filled for only some rows; it gives once, few, many or a size class.

j_call: TRBJ1-4
v_call: TRBV7-3
clone_size: .
d_call: TRBD1
cdr3_aa: CASSLTGATNEKLFF
cdr3_nt: TGTGCCAGCAGCTTGACAGGGGCAACTAATGAAAAACTGTTTTTT

j_call: TRBJ1-5
v_call: TRBV28
clone_size: .
d_call: TRBD1
cdr3_aa: CASSLYPRTGGDQPQHF
cdr3_nt: TGTGCCAGCAGTTTATATCCGAGGACAGGGGGCGATCAGCCCCAGCATTTT

j_call: TRBJ2-7
v_call: TRBV19
clone_size: .
d_call: TRBD2
cdr3_aa: CASSPGLELAEQYF
cdr3_nt: TGTGCCAGTAGTCCCGGACTAGAGTTGGCCGAGCAGTACTTC

j_call: TRBJ1-1
v_call: TRBV28
clone_size: .
d_call: .
cdr3_aa: CASSPSGTEAFF
cdr3_nt: TGTGCCAGTTCCCCAAGTGGCACTGAAGCTTTCTTT

j_call: TRBJ2-7
v_call: TRBV28
clone_size: .
d_call: .
cdr3_aa: CASRRPEYYEQYF
cdr3_nt: TGTGCCAGCAGAAGACCGGAGTACTACGAGCAGTACTTC

j_call: TRBJ2-3
v_call: TRBV30
clone_size: .
d_call: .
cdr3_aa: CAWSLGARTDTQYF
cdr3_nt: TGTGCCTGGAGTTTGGGGGCTCGCACAGATACGCAGTATTTT

j_call: TRBJ1-4
v_call: TRBV28
clone_size: .
d_call: .
cdr3_aa: CASIGRSNEKLFF
cdr3_nt: TGTGCCAGCATAGGGCGTTCTAATGAAAAACTGTTTTTT

j_call: TRBJ2-7
v_call: TRBV27
clone_size: .
d_call: TRBD2
cdr3_aa: CASSFFSGAAYEQYF
cdr3_nt: TGTGCCAGCAGTTTCTTCAGCGGGGCGGCCTACGAGCAGTACTTC

j_call: TRBJ1-5
v_call: TRBV9
clone_size: .
d_call: .
cdr3_aa: CASSRGVGRDYSNQPQHF
cdr3_nt: TGTGCCAGCAGCCGAGGGGTGGGACGGGATTATAGCAATCAGCCCCAGCATTTT

j_call: TRBJ2-7
v_call: TRBV5-6
clone_size: .
d_call: .
cdr3_aa: CASSLAAAYEQYF
cdr3_nt: TGTGCCAGCAGCTTGGCGGCAGCCTACGAGCAGTACTTC

j_call: TRBJ2-1
v_call: TRBV5-1
clone_size: .
d_call: .
cdr3_aa: CASSPSGQSYEQFF
cdr3_nt: TGCGCCAGCAGCCCATCGGGACAAAGCTATGAGCAGTTCTTC

j_call: TRBJ2-2
v_call: TRBV6-4
clone_size: few
d_call: .
cdr3_aa: CARRHTTGANTGELFF
cdr3_nt: TGTGCCAGACGACACACGACAGGAGCGAACACCGGGGAGCTGTTTTTT

j_call: TRBJ1-2
v_call: TRBV6-1
clone_size: once
d_call: TRBD1
cdr3_aa: CASSSGQGAGGYTF
cdr3_nt: TGTGCCAGCAGTTCTGGACAGGGGGCAGGTGGCTACACCTTC

j_call: TRBJ1-3
v_call: TRBV5-8
clone_size: once
d_call: .
cdr3_aa: CASSLWVAYSGNTIYF
cdr3_nt: TGTGCCAGCAGCTTGTGGGTGGCATACTCTGGAAACACCATATATTTT

j_call: TRBJ2-7
v_call: TRBV19
clone_size: .
d_call: TRBD1
cdr3_aa: CASSRGTGLDEQYF
cdr3_nt: TGTGCCAGTAGTAGAGGGACAGGGCTTGATGAGCAGTACTTC

j_call: TRBJ2-7
v_call: TRBV5-1
clone_size: .
d_call: .
cdr3_aa: CASSSVAGWSYEQYF
cdr3_nt: TGCGCCAGCAGTAGCGTCGCAGGGTGGTCCTACGAGCAGTACTTC

j_call: TRBJ1-1
v_call: TRBV28
clone_size: .
d_call: .
cdr3_aa: CASSSWRLGTEAFF
cdr3_nt: TGTGCCAGCAGTAGTTGGAGACTTGGCACTGAAGCTTTCTTT

j_call: TRBJ2-3
v_call: TRBV9
clone_size: .
d_call: TRBD2
cdr3_aa: CASSVEGRAPDTQYF
cdr3_nt: TGTGCCAGCAGCGTAGAAGGGAGGGCCCCCGATACGCAGTATTTT

j_call: TRBJ1-1
v_call: TRBV27
clone_size: .
d_call: .
cdr3_aa: CASSSPLGTEAFF
cdr3_nt: TGTGCCAGCAGTTCTCCATTGGGCACTGAAGCTTTCTTT

j_call: TRBJ2-4
v_call: TRBV2
clone_size: .
d_call: .
cdr3_aa: CSSSLAKNIQYF
cdr3_nt: TGTTCCTCCTCACTAGCCAAAAACATTCAGTACTTC

j_call: TRBJ2-3
v_call: TRBV2
clone_size: .
d_call: .
cdr3_aa: CASSDPLFESTSTDTQYF
cdr3_nt: TGTGCCAGCAGTGACCCATTGTTCGAGTCTACCAGCACAGATACGCAGTATTTT

j_call: TRBJ2-1
v_call: TRBV11-1
clone_size: .
d_call: .
cdr3_aa: CASSLVGRPDDQFF
cdr3_nt: TGTGCCAGCAGCTTAGTGGGTCGGCCGGACGACCAGTTCTTC

j_call: TRBJ1-1
v_call: TRBV6-4
clone_size: once
d_call: .
cdr3_aa: CASSDPNRGNTEAFF
cdr3_nt: TGTGCCAGCAGTGACCCCAATCGGGGGAACACTGAAGCTTTCTTT

j_call: TRBJ2-1
v_call: TRBV9
clone_size: .
d_call: .
cdr3_aa: CASSVEGRENNEQFF
cdr3_nt: TGTGCCAGCAGCGTAGAGGGCAGGGAAAACAATGAGCAGTTCTTC

j_call: TRBJ1-2
v_call: TRBV15
clone_size: .
d_call: .
cdr3_aa: CATSRDLSGGRGIYGYTF
cdr3_nt: TGTGCCACCAGCAGAGATCTCTCCGGGGGCAGGGGAATCTATGGCTACACCTTC

j_call: TRBJ2-2
v_call: TRBV5-6
clone_size: .
d_call: TRBD1
cdr3_aa: CASSGLDRGVDTGELFF
cdr3_nt: TGTGCCAGCAGCGGGTTAGACAGGGGGGTCGACACCGGGGAGCTGTTTTTT

j_call: TRBJ1-2
v_call: TRBV19
clone_size: once
d_call: .
cdr3_aa: CATTDLYGYTF
cdr3_nt: TGTGCCACTACGGATCTCTATGGCTACACCTTC

j_call: TRBJ1-1
v_call: TRBV27
clone_size: .
d_call: .
cdr3_aa: CASSLDGGTEAFF
cdr3_nt: TGTGCCAGCAGTTTAGACGGAGGTACTGAAGCTTTCTTT

j_call: TRBJ1-5
v_call: TRBV5-5
clone_size: .
d_call: .
cdr3_aa: CASSLRPSGNQPQHF
cdr3_nt: TGTGCCAGCAGCTTGCGGCCATCGGGCAATCAGCCCCAGCATTTT

j_call: TRBJ1-5
v_call: TRBV15
clone_size: .
d_call: TRBD1
cdr3_aa: CATSRGQGNQPQHF
cdr3_nt: TGTGCCACCAGCAGAGGACAGGGAAATCAGCCCCAGCATTTT

j_call: TRBJ1-5
v_call: TRBV27
clone_size: .
d_call: .
cdr3_aa: CASSLSGISNQPQHF
cdr3_nt: TGTGCCAGCAGTTTGTCTGGGATCAGCAATCAGCCCCAGCATTTT

j_call: TRBJ1-1
v_call: TRBV28
clone_size: .
d_call: .
cdr3_aa: CASSLGGNTEAFF
cdr3_nt: TGTGCCAGCAGTCTGGGGGGGAACACTGAAGCTTTCTTT

j_call: TRBJ1-2
v_call: TRBV5-6
clone_size: few
d_call: .
cdr3_aa: CASSLGTAYGYTF
cdr3_nt: TGTGCCAGCAGCTTGGGGACAGCGTATGGCTACACCTTC

j_call: TRBJ2-2
v_call: TRBV7-5
clone_size: .
d_call: .
cdr3_aa: CATAREELFF
cdr3_nt: TGTGCCACCGCCAGGGAGGAGCTGTTTTTT

j_call: TRBJ2-1
v_call: TRBV4-1
clone_size: .
d_call: .
cdr3_aa: CASSLEWREANEQFF
cdr3_nt: TGCGCCAGCAGCCTGGAGTGGAGGGAAGCCAATGAGCAGTTCTTC

j_call: TRBJ2-1
v_call: TRBV12-5
clone_size: .
d_call: TRBD1
cdr3_aa: CASGPYGTGGNEQFF
cdr3_nt: TGTGCTAGTGGCCCGTACGGGACAGGGGGCAATGAGCAGTTCTTC

j_call: TRBJ2-7
v_call: TRBV7-8
clone_size: .
d_call: .
cdr3_aa: CASSSRLGQDEQYF
cdr3_nt: TGTGCCAGCAGCTCAAGACTAGGCCAAGACGAGCAGTACTTC

j_call: TRBJ1-6
v_call: TRBV30
clone_size: .
d_call: .
cdr3_aa: CAWSVDSYNSPLHF
cdr3_nt: TGTGCCTGGAGTGTGGACAGCTATAATTCACCCCTCCACTTT

j_call: TRBJ2-2
v_call: TRBV6-5
clone_size: .
d_call: .
cdr3_aa: CASSYGSGVPGELFF
cdr3_nt: TGTGCCAGCAGTTACGGGTCTGGGGTTCCCGGGGAGCTGTTTTTT

j_call: TRBJ1-2
v_call: TRBV5-4
clone_size: .
d_call: TRBD1
cdr3_aa: CASSWTGGGNGYTF
cdr3_nt: TGTGCCAGCAGCTGGACAGGGGGGGGAAATGGCTACACCTTC

j_call: TRBJ2-7
v_call: TRBV11-2
clone_size: .
d_call: TRBD2
cdr3_aa: CASSFYSGSLYEQYF
cdr3_nt: TGTGCCAGCAGCTTTTACAGCGGGAGTCTCTACGAGCAGTACTTC

j_call: TRBJ2-1
v_call: TRBV19
clone_size: .
d_call: TRBD2
cdr3_aa: CASSVLAQGYNEQFF
cdr3_nt: TGTGCCAGTAGTGTACTAGCGCAGGGCTACAATGAGCAGTTCTTC

j_call: TRBJ2-7
v_call: TRBV19
clone_size: .
d_call: .
cdr3_aa: CASSINGQSYEQYF
cdr3_nt: TGTGCCAGTAGTATAAATGGGCAGTCCTACGAGCAGTACTTC

j_call: TRBJ1-6
v_call: TRBV4-2
clone_size: .
d_call: .
cdr3_aa: CASSQGQPNSPLHF
cdr3_nt: TGTGCCAGCAGCCAAGGACAGCCGAATTCACCCCTCCACTTT

j_call: TRBJ2-3
v_call: TRBV6-4
clone_size: .
d_call: .
cdr3_aa: CASSDSAGASTDTQYF
cdr3_nt: TGTGCCAGCAGTGACTCCGCTGGGGCTAGCACAGATACGCAGTATTTT

j_call: TRBJ2-7
v_call: TRBV5-5
clone_size: .
d_call: .
cdr3_aa: CASRLTSGLYEQYF
cdr3_nt: TGTGCCAGCAGACTTACTAGTGGGCTCTACGAGCAGTACTTC

j_call: TRBJ1-2
v_call: TRBV27
clone_size: .
d_call: .
cdr3_aa: CASSFSAQGPVDGYTF
cdr3_nt: TGTGCCAGCAGTTTTTCAGCGCAGGGCCCGGTGGACGGCTACACCTTC

j_call: TRBJ2-7
v_call: TRBV20-1
clone_size: .
d_call: .
cdr3_aa: CSARDHEQYF
cdr3_nt: TGCAGTGCTAGAGATCACGAGCAGTACTTC

j_call: TRBJ2-7
v_call: TRBV27
clone_size: .
d_call: TRBD2
cdr3_aa: CASSLAGVEYEQYF
cdr3_nt: TGTGCCAGCAGCTTAGCGGGAGTCGAGTACGAGCAGTACTTC

j_call: TRBJ1-5
v_call: TRBV27
clone_size: .
d_call: TRBD1
cdr3_aa: CASSPRGPYQPQHF
cdr3_nt: TGTGCCAGCAGCCCCAGGGGGCCATATCAGCCCCAGCATTTT

j_call: TRBJ2-3
v_call: TRBV27
clone_size: .
d_call: .
cdr3_aa: CASSLYGGLPDTQYF
cdr3_nt: TGTGCCAGCAGTTTATACGGGGGACTCCCAGATACGCAGTATTTT

j_call: TRBJ1-1
v_call: TRBV6-6
clone_size: medium-sized
d_call: .
cdr3_aa: CASIQSRGAEAFF
cdr3_nt: TGTGCCAGCATCCAATCGAGGGGAGCTGAAGCTTTCTTT

j_call: TRBJ2-1
v_call: TRBV19
clone_size: .
d_call: .
cdr3_aa: CASSIMGDGEQFF
cdr3_nt: TGTGCCAGTAGTATCATGGGGGACGGTGAGCAGTTCTTC

j_call: TRBJ2-7
v_call: TRBV5-6
clone_size: .
d_call: TRBD2
cdr3_aa: CASSFSSGRLHEQYF
cdr3_nt: TGTGCCAGCAGCTTTTCTAGCGGGAGGCTCCACGAGCAGTACTTC